The 27 T cell receptor beta chains presented below share a single source sample, sequenced in a study of OX40 agonist ivuxolimab in advanced cancers. Libraries were prepared by immunoSEQ multiplex PCR; TCRdb keeps only in-frame clonotypes and omits some of them. The table records approximately 24,000 clones, about 70% of them present only once. The sequences come from CD4+ or CD8+ T cells sorted from blood, collected in a trial of the OX40 agonist ivuxolimab. All receptors come from an adult with an advanced solid tumor such as melanoma, head and neck, liver or kidney cancer.

The chain joins TRBV6-6 to TRBJ2-1; TRBD1 aligns across 7 bases. The CDR3 spans 13 residues. The J segment lost 4 bases and the V segment lost 4 bases, leaving 1 base of the junction unmatched. The germline V gene encodes CDR1 MNHNY and CDR2 SVGAGI (reference sequence). CDR3 amino acids: CASSSTGYNEQFF. The CDR3, as DNA: TGTGCCAGCAGTTCGACAGGGTACAATGAGCAGTTCTTC.

This chain links TRBV5-8 with TRBJ2-2; possible D gene TRBD2, 6 bases. Germline CDR1 SGHTS, CDR2 YDEGEE. The CDR3 loop spans 16 amino acids. Trimming cost V 0 bases and J 5 bases, with 14 bases left between them. Written as DNA, the CDR3 is TGTGCCAGCAGCTTGGCCGGGAGTGGTTGGACCGGGGAGCTGTTTTTT. Translated: CASSLAGSGWTGELFF. The full variable domain, its missing parts supplied by reference TRBV5-8 and TRBJ2-2, is EAGVTQSPTHLIKTRGQQATLRCSPISGHTSVYWYQQALGLGLQFLLWYDEGEERNRGNFPPRFSGRQFPNYSSELNVNALELEDSALYLCASSLAGSGWTGELFFGEGSRLTVL.

This rearrangement joins TRBV4-3 to TRBJ1-6, with D perhaps matching TRBD1 (5 bases). This CDR3 has 16 amino acids. The V end was cut by 2 bases, the J end by 2 bases, with 10 bases between. In germline, CDR1 is LGHNA, CDR2 YSLEER. CDR3: CASSQSAGTYNSPLHF. The CDR3 DNA reads as TGCGCCAGCAGCCAATCGGCAGGGACCTATAATTCACCCCTCCACTTT.

The rearrangement links TRBV5-4 to TRBJ1-1; 7 nucleotides line up with TRBD1. V shed 4 bases and J 0 bases; nucleotides not matched to a gene: 9. This CDR3 spans 16 amino acids. Germline-derived CDR1 and CDR2 are SGHNT and YYREEE (reference sequence). The CDR3 loop is CASSPRTGTVNTEAFF. The CDR3 DNA is TGTGCCAGCAGCCCCCGAACCGGGACAGTGAACACTGAAGCTTTCTTT.

In this sample, this clone turned up once. The gene calls are TRBV6-5 and TRBJ2-2, with D tentatively TRBD2 (6 bases). The germline gives CDR1 MNHEY, CDR2 SVGAGI. The CDR3 covers 13 residues. V was pared by 6 bases and J by 5 bases, with 10 bases between. CDR3 in amino acids: CASSLAGTGELFF. The CDR3 nucleotides read TGTGCCAGCAGCCTGGCGGGGACCGGGGAGCTGTTTTTT.

The chain couples TRBV6-5 to TRBJ2-7; the D gene is possibly TRBD2 (6 bases). Per the germline V gene, CDR1 is MNHEY and CDR2 is SVGAGI. The germline V and J ends were trimmed by 6 bases and 7 bases, with 13 bases remaining between them. The CDR3 runs to 12 residues. The CDR3 reads CASSLPGSEQYF. Written as DNA, the CDR3 is TGTGCCAGCAGCCTCCCCGGGAGTGAGCAGTACTTC.

The gene calls are TRBV5-1 and TRBJ1-1; weak D call: TRBD1 (5 bases). The CDR3 runs 13 residues. Per the germline V gene, CDR1 is SGHRS and CDR2 is YFSETQ. The V end lost 4 bases, the J end lost 6 bases, and 13 bases lay between the germline ends. The CDR3 bases are TGCGCCAGCAGCCGATTTTCAGGGTCTGAAGCTTTCTTT. It specifies CASSRFSGSEAFF.

The chain employs TRBV7-6 and TRBJ1-1; D may be TRBD1 (5 bases). The CDR3 totals 15 residues. Per the germline V gene, CDR1 is SGHVS and CDR2 is FNYEAQ. Trimming left V 1 base short and J 0 bases short, with 9 bases between. The CDR3 nucleotides are TGTGCCAGCAGCTTAGGGGGGGGGATGAACACTGAAGCTTTCTTT. Translating gives CASSLGGGMNTEAFF.

This clone was picked up a small number of times. V is TRBV4-3 and J is TRBJ1-5; D not resolved. The CDR3 is 18 residues long. Germline CDR1 LGHNA, CDR2 YSLEER. V was shortened by 2 bases and J by 3 bases, with 20 bases between the two germline ends. The CDR3 DNA reads TGCGCCAGCAGCCAAAAGGTTACGGGAAGGAGCCACAATCAGCCCCAGCATTTT. Its translation: CASSQKVTGRSHNQPQHF.

The chain combines TRBV2 with TRBJ2-7; perhaps TRBD2 as D (6 bases). The germline gives CDR1 SNHLY, CDR2 FYNNEI. Trimming shortened V by 3 bases and J by 2 bases, and 14 bases separated the two germline ends. The CDR3 consists of 15 residues. The DNA for the CDR3 is TGTGCCAGCAGTGATAGTGTAGCGGTGACCTACGAGCAGTACTTC. Its protein product is CASSDSVAVTYEQYF. The complete variable domain, with remaining parts taken from reference TRBV2 and TRBJ2-7, reads EPEVTQTPSHQVTQMGQEVILRCVPISNHLYFYWYRQILGQKVEFLVSFYNNEISEKSEIFDDQFSVERPDGSNFTLKIRSTKLEDSAMYFCASSDSVAVTYEQYFGPGTRLTVT.

This clone was counted only a few times. The V and J genes are TRBV19 and TRBJ1-5, with no clear D. Trimming took off 8 bases at V and 0 bases at J, with 14 bases between the two ends. CDR3 length: 15 residues. Germline V gene lookup returns CDR1 LNHDA and CDR2 SQIVND (reference sequence). This chain's CDR3 is CASSSDGDSNQPQHF. The CDR3 DNA is TGTGCCAGTTCCTCAGATGGCGATAGCAATCAGCCCCAGCATTTT.

The rearrangement joins TRBV19 to TRBJ2-5, with 10 bases fitting TRBD1. CDR1 is LNHDA, CDR2 SQIVND, per germline (reference sequence). The CDR3 is made up of 16 amino acids. V gave up 6 bases and J gave up 4 bases; unmatched junction bases: 11. CDR3 region: CASSPGRDRGRETQYF. The CDR3 nucleotides are TGTGCCAGTAGCCCAGGACGGGACAGGGGAAGAGAGACCCAGTACTTC.

The chain is built from TRBV6-5 and TRBJ1-4; D is unresolved. Deletions cut 6 bases from V and 7 bases from J, with 6 bases between. The CDR3 extends over 11 amino acids. Germline values: CDR1 MNHEY, CDR2 SVGAGI. DNA of the CDR3: TGTGCCAGCAGACTGGGTGAAAAACTGTTTTTT. It codes for CASRLGEKLFF.

This clone was detected a few times. The rearrangement links TRBV18 to TRBJ2-7; D could derive from TRBD1 or TRBD2 (5 bases each). V was cut by 3 bases and J by 0 bases, with 12 bases left in between. Germline V gene lookup returns CDR1 KGHSH and CDR2 LQKENI. The length of the CDR3 is 15 residues. The CDR3 protein is CASSPRDQTSYEQYF. CDR3 DNA: TGTGCCAGCTCACCCCGGGACCAGACCTCCTACGAGCAGTACTTC.

Concerning this clone itself: Other DNA sequences within the sample encode an identical CDR3. The V call is TRBV6-5, the J call TRBJ1-3, with D tentatively TRBD1 (6 bases). The V gene lost 0 bases and the J gene lost 2 bases, with 8 bases spanning the gap. The CDR3 runs 15 residues. Germline V lookup: CDR1 MNHEY, CDR2 SVGAGI. The CDR3 here is CASSYSQGPGNTIYF. DNA of the CDR3: TGTGCCAGCAGTTACTCGCAGGGGCCTGGAAACACCATATATTTT.

The gene calls are TRBV27 and TRBJ1-1; 7 bases map to TRBD1. CDR3 length: 14 residues. Trimming removed 1 base from V and 5 bases from J; junction bases left unmatched: 4. CDR1 and CDR2 (germline): MNHEY, SMNVEV (reference sequence). The CDR3 DNA reads as TGTGCCAGCAGTTTATGGGGCAGGGGGACTGAAGCTTTCTTT. Residues: CASSLWGRGTEAFF.

This chain links TRBV7-9 with TRBJ1-1; D is undetermined. Germline CDR1 and CDR2: SEHNR and FQNEAQ (reference sequence). The CDR3 runs to 16 residues. The V and J ends lost 1 base and 0 bases respectively, with 12 bases between them. The DNA of the CDR3 is TGTGCCAGCAGCTTAGAGGGCACCCTATTGAACACTGAAGCTTTCTTT. Its translation: CASSLEGTLLNTEAFF.

CDR3 sequence reads: CASKEGVFDNEQFF. Written as DNA, the CDR3 is TGCGCCAGCAAAGAGGGAGTCTTCGACAATGAGCAGTTCTTC. The chain combines TRBV4-3 with TRBJ2-1; tentatively, D is TRBD2 (5 bases). Germline CDR1 and CDR2: LGHNA and YSLEER. V was shortened by 7 bases and J by 5 bases, with 15 bases between the two germline ends. The CDR3 totals 14 residues.

This clone rates as medium-sized. The rearrangement uses TRBV9 and TRBJ1-1, with TRBD1 matching over 7 bases. Germline V CDR1 and CDR2: SGDLS, YYNGEE. This CDR3 region has 15 residues. V was pared by 0 bases and J by 1 base, with 3 bases of the junction left unmatched. CDR3 amino acids: CASSVVGTANTEAFF. The CDR3 DNA follows: TGTGCCAGCAGCGTAGTAGGGACAGCGAACACTGAAGCTTTCTTT.

The V gene is TRBV27, the J gene TRBJ1-1; a weak D match, TRBD1 (6 bases). This CDR3 spans 14 amino acids. Per the germline V gene, CDR1 is MNHEY and CDR2 is SMNVEV (reference sequence). V lost 3 bases and J 1 base, leaving 9 bases between the germline ends. CDR3: CASSLRGGNTEAFF. CDR3 DNA: TGTGCCAGCAGTTTGAGAGGGGGGAACACTGAAGCTTTCTTT.

This clone was seen only a few times. The V and J genes are TRBV19 and TRBJ1-1; possible D gene TRBD1, 5 bases. This CDR3 has 14 residues. V was cut by 6 bases and J by 4 bases, with 15 bases left in between. Germline V gives CDR1 LNHDA, CDR2 SQIVND (reference sequence). The CDR3 DNA reads as TGTGCCAGTAGACCCTCTGCTGGGGGCACTGAAGCTTTCTTT. It yields the protein CASRPSAGGTEAFF.

The chain recombines TRBV6-6 with TRBJ2-7, with TRBD1 matching 11 bases. Looked up from germline, CDR1 is MNHNY and CDR2 is SVGAGI (reference sequence). This CDR3 is built from 14 residues. The V and J ends lost 7 bases and 5 bases, in that order; junction bases with no gene match: 7. CDR3 sequence reads: CASTSRTGGDEQYF. CDR3 DNA sequence: TGTGCCAGCACCTCGCGGACAGGGGGCGACGAGCAGTACTTC.

CDR3 loop: CASSYGSYEQYF. The CDR3 DNA follows: TGTGCCAGCAGTTACGGGAGTTACGAGCAGTACTTC. This chain uses TRBV2 with TRBJ2-7, with D perhaps TRBD2 (6 bases). Trimming removed 5 bases from V and 4 bases from J, with 9 bases in between. This CDR3 has 12 residues. Germline loops: CDR1 SNHLY, CDR2 FYNNEI.

The J gene is TRBJ2-7, the V gene TRBV27; 8 nucleotides match TRBD1. Germline loops: CDR1 MNHEY, CDR2 SMNVEV (reference sequence). This CDR3 contains 15 residues. The V and J ends lost 5 bases and 2 bases, in that order; junction bases with no gene match: 8. This CDR3 is CASSLTGTGPYEQYF. The CDR3 nucleotides read TGTGCCAGCAGTCTCACCGGGACAGGCCCCTACGAGCAGTACTTC.

This chain links TRBV9 with TRBJ2-3; 7 bases align to TRBD2. The CDR3 loop spans 18 amino acids. The germline V gene has CDR1 SGDLS and CDR2 YYNGEE. V lost 2 bases and J lost 4; bases outside the gene matches: 16. The CDR3 nucleotides are TGTGCCAGCAGCGTCGCCGGGACTACACCCTCCCGGGCAGATACGCAGTATTTT. It yields the protein CASSVAGTTPSRADTQYF.

A few counts support this clone. V and J are TRBV4-1 and TRBJ2-5; TRBD2 might be the D (5 bases). The V end lost 1 base, the J end lost 1 base, and 10 bases lay between the germline ends. This CDR3 comprises 15 residues. Germline V gene data show CDR1 as MGHRA and CDR2 as YSYEKL. This chain's CDR3 is CASSQGWRSQETQYF. The CDR3 DNA sequence: TGCGCCAGCAGCCAAGGTTGGAGGTCCCAAGAGACCCAGTACTTC.

The genes are TRBV9 and TRBJ2-4; the D gene is possibly TRBD1 (5 bases). Trimming left V 7 bases short and J 9 bases short, with 14 bases between. The CDR3 totals 12 residues. Per germline, CDR1 SGDLS and CDR2 YYNGEE. The CDR3 DNA reads TGTGCCAGCGGATCGGACATGACCATTCAGTACTTC. Amino acid sequence: CASGSDMTIQYF.